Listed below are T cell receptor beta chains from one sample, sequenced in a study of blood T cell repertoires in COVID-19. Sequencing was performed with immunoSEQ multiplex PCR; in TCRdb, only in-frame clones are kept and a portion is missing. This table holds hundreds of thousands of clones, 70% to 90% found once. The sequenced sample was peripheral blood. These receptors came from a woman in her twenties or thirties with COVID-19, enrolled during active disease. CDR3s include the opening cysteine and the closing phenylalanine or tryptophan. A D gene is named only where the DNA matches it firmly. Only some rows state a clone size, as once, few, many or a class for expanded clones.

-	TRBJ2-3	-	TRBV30	TGTGCCTGGGTTGGCAGGGACTCGAGCACAGATACGCAGTATTTT	CAWVGRDSSTDTQYF
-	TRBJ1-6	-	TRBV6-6	TGTGCCAGCAGTAGATTTACAGGTTGGAGCAGGAATAATTCACCCCTCCACTTT	CASSRFTGWSRNNSPLHF
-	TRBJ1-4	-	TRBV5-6	TGTGCCAGCAGCCGTTCAGTTACCTATGAAAAACTGTTTTTT	CASSRSVTYEKLFF
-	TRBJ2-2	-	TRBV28	TGTGCCAGCAAAACAGCCTACAGCACCGGGGAGCTGTTTTTT	CASKTAYSTGELFF
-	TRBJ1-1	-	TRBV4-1	TGCGCCAGCAGCCAAGATGGTTTAGAGGCTGAAGCTTTCTTT	CASSQDGLEAEAFF
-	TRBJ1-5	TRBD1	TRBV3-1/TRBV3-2	TGTGCCAGCAGCCTTGCAGGGGGATCAGGTCAGCCCCAGCATTTT	CASSLAGGSGQPQHF
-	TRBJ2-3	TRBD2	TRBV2	TGTGCCAGTTCTAGCGGGGGGGCGAGGCGTACGCAGTATTTT	CASSSGGARRTQYF
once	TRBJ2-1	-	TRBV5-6	TGTGCCAGCAGCCCGTCAGGGGTCTTGCAATTCTTC	CASSPSGVLQFF
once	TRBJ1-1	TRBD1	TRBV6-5	TGTGCCAGCAACCCGGGACAGGGGAACACTGAAGCTTTCTTT	CASNPGQGNTEAFF
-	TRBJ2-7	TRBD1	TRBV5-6	TGTGCCAGCAGCTTTGGGACAGGGTACACCTACGAGCAGTACTTC	CASSFGTGYTYEQYF
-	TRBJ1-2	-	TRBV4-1	TGCGCCAGCAGCCAAGATCTCGACAGCCACCTCACTAACTATGGCTACACCTTC	CASSQDLDSHLTNYGYTF
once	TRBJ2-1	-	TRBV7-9	TGTGCCAGCAGCTTCGACGGGGGTCCTTACAATGAGCAGTTCTTC	CASSFDGGPYNEQFF
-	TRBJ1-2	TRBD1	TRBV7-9	TGTGCCAGCAGATTGGGGACAGGGGGCGATGGCTACACCTTC	CASRLGTGGDGYTF
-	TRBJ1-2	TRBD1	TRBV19	TGTGCCAGTAGTCGGACAGGGGGCGTCTATGGCTACACCTTC	CASSRTGGVYGYTF
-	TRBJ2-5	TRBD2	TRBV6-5	TGTGCCAGCATGCCATCACATAGCGGGATAGAGACCCAGTACTTC	CASMPSHSGIETQYF
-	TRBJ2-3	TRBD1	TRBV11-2	TGTGCCAGCAGCTCCCTAGAGGGGGCTGAGACAGATACGCAGTATTTT	CASSSLEGAETDTQYF
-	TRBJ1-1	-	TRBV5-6	TGTGCCAGCAGCTTGGCTCACAAGAACACTGAAGCTTTCTTT	CASSLAHKNTEAFF
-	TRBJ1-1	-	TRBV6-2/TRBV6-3	TGTGCCAGCAGTTACCTCCGAGGGACTGAAGCTTTCTTT	CASSYLRGTEAFF
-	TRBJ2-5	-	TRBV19	TGTGCCAGTAGTTCACGACAGGTGGAGACCCAGTACTTC	CASSSRQVETQYF
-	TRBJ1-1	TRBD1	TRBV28	TGTGCCAGCAGTTTACACAGGGGAGGCGCTGAAGCTTTCTTT	CASSLHRGGAEAFF
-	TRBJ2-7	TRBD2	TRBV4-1	TGCGCCAGCAGCCACCCAGTTGGGGGGGTCCACGAGCAGTACTTC	CASSHPVGGVHEQYF
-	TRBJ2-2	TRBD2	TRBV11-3	TGTGCCAGCAGCTTAGGTGGACTAGCGAACACCGGGGAGCTGTTTTTT	CASSLGGLANTGELFF
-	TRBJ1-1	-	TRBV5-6	TGTGCCAGCAGCTTGGGCCGTCTGTCGGGGTCGACTCAAGCTTTCTTT	CASSLGRLSGSTQAFF
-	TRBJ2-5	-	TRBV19	TGTGCCAGTAGTCCGACTAGTAAAGAGACCCAGTACTTC	CASSPTSKETQYF
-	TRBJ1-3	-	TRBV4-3	TGCGCCAGCAGCCAAGGCCCCTACGAGGACTCTGGAAACACCATATATTTT	CASSQGPYEDSGNTIYF
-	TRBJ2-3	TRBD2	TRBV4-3	TGCGCCAGCAGCCAGCGCTACCACCCGCAGGGAGGGGGCACAGATACGCAGTATTTT	CASSQRYHPQGGGTDTQYF
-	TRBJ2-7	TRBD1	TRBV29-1	TGCAGCGTTGAGTCGCGAGCGCGACAGGGGACCTACGAGCAGTACTTC	CSVESRARQGTYEQYF
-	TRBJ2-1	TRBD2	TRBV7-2	TGTGCCAGCGTACGGGGGGGGGCCTCCTACAATGAGCAGTTCTTC	CASVRGGASYNEQFF
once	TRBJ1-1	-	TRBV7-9	TGTGCCAGCAGCTTAGTGGCTGGGCCGAACACTGAAGCTTTCTTT	CASSLVAGPNTEAFF
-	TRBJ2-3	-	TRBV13	TGTGCCAGCAGCCCACCCTACACAGATACGCAGTATTTT	CASSPPYTDTQYF
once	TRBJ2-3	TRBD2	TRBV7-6	TGTGCCAGCAGCTTAGAGCGGGGGCGCACAGATACGCAGTATTTT	CASSLERGRTDTQYF
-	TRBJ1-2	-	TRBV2	TGTGCCAGCAGGGAGGATCCAGCTAACTATGGCTACACCTTC	CASREDPANYGYTF
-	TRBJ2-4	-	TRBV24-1	TGTGCCACCAGTGAAAGGACAGAATCGAACATTCAGTACTTC	CATSERTESNIQYF
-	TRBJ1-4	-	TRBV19	TGTGCCAGTAGTATGAGAGGCCAGGGTATGGAAAAACTGTTTTTT	CASSMRGQGMEKLFF
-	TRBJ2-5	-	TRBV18	TGTGCCAGCTCACACCGGACTGGCCAAGAGACCCAGTACTTC	CASSHRTGQETQYF
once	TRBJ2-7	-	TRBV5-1	TGCGCCACCAAAGACAGTCTCGGCTCCTACGAGCAGTACTTC	CATKDSLGSYEQYF
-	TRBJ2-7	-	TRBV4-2	TGTGCCAGCAGTTTGGACAGCTCCTACGAGCAGTACTTC	CASSLDSSYEQYF
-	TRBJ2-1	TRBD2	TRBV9	TGTGCCAGCAGCGTAGCGGGACTAGCGGGACCCAATGAGCAGTTCTTC	CASSVAGLAGPNEQFF
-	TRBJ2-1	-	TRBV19	TGTGCCAGTAGTGCTTCTCCTCCCGGTGAGCAGTTCTTC	CASSASPPGEQFF
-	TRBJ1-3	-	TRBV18	TGTGCCAGCTCACTGGAGAGCCTTGGAAACACCATATATTTT	CASSLESLGNTIYF
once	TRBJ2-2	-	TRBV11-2	TGTGCCAGCAGCTTAGCATACAGGGCCCCGAACACCGGGGAGCTGTTTTTT	CASSLAYRAPNTGELFF
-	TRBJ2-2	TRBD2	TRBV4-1	TGCGCCAGCAGCCCGTGGACTAGCGGACCGAACACCGGGGAGCTGTTTTTT	CASSPWTSGPNTGELFF
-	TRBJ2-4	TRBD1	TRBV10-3	TGTGCCACAGGACAGGGGCCCAAAAACATTCAGTACTTC	CATGQGPKNIQYF
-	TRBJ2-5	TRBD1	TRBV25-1	TGTGCCAGCAGTGAATCGGCCGGGACAGGTCGAGAGACCCAGTACTTC	CASSESAGTGRETQYF